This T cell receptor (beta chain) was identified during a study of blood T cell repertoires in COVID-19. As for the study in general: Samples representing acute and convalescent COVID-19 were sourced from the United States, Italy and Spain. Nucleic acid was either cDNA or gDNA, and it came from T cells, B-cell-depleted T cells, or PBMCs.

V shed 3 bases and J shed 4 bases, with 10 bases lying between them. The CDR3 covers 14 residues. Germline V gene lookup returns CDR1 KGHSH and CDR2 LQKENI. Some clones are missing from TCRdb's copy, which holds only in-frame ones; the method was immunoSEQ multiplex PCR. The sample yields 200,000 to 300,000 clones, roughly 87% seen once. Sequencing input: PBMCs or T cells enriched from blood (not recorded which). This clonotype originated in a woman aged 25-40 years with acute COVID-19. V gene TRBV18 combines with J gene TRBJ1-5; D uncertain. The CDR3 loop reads CASSPYPGNQPQHF. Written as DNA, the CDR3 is TGTGCCAGCTCACCTTATCCGGGGAATCAGCCCCAGCATTTT.